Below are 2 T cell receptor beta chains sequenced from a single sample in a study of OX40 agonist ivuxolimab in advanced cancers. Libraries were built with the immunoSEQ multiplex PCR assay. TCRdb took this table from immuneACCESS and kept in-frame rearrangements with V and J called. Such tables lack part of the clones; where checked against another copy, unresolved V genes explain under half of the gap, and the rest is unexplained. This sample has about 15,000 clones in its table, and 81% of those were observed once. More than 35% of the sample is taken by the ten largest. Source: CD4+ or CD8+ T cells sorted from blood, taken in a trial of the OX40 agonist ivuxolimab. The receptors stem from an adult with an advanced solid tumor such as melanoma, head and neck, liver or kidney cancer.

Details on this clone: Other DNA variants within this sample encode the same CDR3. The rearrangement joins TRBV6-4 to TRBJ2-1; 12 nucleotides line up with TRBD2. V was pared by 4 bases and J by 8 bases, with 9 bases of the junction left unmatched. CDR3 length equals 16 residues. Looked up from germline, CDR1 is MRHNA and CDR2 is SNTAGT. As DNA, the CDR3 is TGTGCCAGCAGTGCGTCTAGCGGGAGGGCCGCAGATGAGCAGTTCTTC. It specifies CASSASSGRAADEQFF.

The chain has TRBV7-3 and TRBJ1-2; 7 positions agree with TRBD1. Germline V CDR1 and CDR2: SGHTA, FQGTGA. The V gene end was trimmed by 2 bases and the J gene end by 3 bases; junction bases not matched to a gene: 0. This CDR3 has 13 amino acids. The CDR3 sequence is CASSLQGDYGYTF. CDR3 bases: TGTGCCAGCAGCTTACAGGGGGACTATGGCTACACCTTC.